This T cell receptor (beta chain) derives from a study of T cells after yellow fever vaccination. The CDR3 consists of 14 residues. Germline V gives CDR1 DFQATT, CDR2 SNEGSKA (reference sequence). V lost 2 bases, J lost 4 bases, and 14 bases lay in between. TCRdb re-derived calls from the 5' RACE reads in MiXCR, one entry per CDR3 protein. The sample contains approximately 330,000 distinct CDR3 sequences, roughly 4% of which appear only once. Study-wide results and caveats: Post-booster samples contained most primary-vaccination clones (around 96% CD4, about 90% CD8). Peaking faster, on day 5 versus 15, the secondary response was nonetheless weaker.

In regard to this clonotype: The antigen remains unidentified.

The starting material was PBMCs, obtained 5 days after the yellow fever booster vaccination. V is TRBV20-1 and J is TRBJ1-2; D is unresolved. The origin of this receptor is a man aged 18-30 years who received the YFV17D yellow fever vaccine. The CDR3 loop reads CSARLRAPLYGYTF. For the CDR3, the DNA is TGCAGTGCTAGACTCCGGGCTCCCCTCTATGGCTACACCTTC.